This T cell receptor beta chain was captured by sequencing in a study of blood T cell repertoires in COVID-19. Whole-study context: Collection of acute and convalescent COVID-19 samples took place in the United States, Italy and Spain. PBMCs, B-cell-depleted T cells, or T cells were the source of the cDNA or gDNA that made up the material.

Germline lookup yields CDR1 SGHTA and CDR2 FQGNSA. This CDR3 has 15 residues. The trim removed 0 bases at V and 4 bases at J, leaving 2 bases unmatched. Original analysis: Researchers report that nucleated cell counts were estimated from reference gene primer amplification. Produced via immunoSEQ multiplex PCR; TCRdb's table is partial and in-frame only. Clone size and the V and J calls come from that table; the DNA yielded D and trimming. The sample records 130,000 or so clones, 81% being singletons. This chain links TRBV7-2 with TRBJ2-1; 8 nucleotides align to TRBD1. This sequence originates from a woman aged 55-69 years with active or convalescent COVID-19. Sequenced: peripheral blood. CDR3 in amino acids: CASSLAGQAYNEQFF. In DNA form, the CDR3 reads TGTGCCAGCAGCTTAGCGGGACAGGCTTACAATGAGCAGTTCTTC. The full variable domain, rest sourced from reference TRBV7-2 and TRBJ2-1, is GAGVSQSPSNKVTEKGKDVELRCDPISGHTALYWYRQSLGQGLEFLIYFQGNSAPDKSGLPSDRFSAERTGGSVSTLTIQRTQQEDSAVYLCASSLAGQAYNEQFFGPGTRLTVL.